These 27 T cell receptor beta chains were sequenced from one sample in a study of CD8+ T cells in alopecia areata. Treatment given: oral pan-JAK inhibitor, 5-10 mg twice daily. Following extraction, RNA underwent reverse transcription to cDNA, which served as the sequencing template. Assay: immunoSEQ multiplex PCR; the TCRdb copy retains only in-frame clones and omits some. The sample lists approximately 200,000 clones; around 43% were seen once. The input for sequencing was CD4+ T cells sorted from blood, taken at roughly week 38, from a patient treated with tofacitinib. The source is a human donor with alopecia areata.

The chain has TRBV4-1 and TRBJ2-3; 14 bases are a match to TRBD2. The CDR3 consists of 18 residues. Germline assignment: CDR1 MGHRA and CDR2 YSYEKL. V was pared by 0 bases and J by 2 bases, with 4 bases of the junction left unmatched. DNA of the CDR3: TGCGCCAGCAGCCAAGATCGGGGACTAGCGGGAGACACAGATACGCAGTATTTT. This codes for CASSQDRGLAGDTDTQYF.

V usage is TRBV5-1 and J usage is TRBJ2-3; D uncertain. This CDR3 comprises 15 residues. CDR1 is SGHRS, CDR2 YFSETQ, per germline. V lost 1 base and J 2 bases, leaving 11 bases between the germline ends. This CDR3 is CASSLNSQFTDTQYF. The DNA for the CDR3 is TGCGCCAGCAGCTTGAACAGCCAATTCACAGATACGCAGTATTTT.

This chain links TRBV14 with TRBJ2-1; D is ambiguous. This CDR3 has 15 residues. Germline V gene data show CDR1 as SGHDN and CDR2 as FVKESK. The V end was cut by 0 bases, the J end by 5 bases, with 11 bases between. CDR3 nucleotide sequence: TGTGCCAGCAGCCAAGAGACTCGGCCAAACAATGAGCAGTTCTTC. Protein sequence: CASSQETRPNNEQFF.

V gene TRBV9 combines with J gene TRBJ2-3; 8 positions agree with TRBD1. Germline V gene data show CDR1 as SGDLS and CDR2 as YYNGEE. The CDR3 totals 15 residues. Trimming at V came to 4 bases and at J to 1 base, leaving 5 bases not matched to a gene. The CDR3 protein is CASSPGQVGTDTQYF. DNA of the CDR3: TGTGCCAGCAGCCCGGGACAGGTTGGCACAGATACGCAGTATTTT.

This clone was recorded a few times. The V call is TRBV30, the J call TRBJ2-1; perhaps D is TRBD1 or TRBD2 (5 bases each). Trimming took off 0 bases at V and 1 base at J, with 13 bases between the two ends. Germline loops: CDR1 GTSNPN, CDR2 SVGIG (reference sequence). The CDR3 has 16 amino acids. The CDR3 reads CAWSVFGGPSYNEQFF. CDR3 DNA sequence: TGTGCCTGGAGTGTGTTTGGGGGACCGTCCTACAATGAGCAGTTCTTC.

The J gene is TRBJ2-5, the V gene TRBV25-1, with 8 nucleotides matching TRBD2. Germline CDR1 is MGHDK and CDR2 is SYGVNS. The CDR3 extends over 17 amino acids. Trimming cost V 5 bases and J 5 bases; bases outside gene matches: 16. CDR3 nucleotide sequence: TGTGCCAGCAGTCCCCCCAGGAGTAGCGGGAAAGATGAGACCCAGTACTTC. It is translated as CASSPPRSSGKDETQYF.

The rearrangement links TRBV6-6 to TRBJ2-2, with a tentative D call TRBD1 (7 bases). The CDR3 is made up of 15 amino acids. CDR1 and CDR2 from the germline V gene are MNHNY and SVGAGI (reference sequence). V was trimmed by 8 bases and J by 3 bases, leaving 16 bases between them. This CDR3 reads CASGETGRYTGELFF. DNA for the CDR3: TGTGCCAGCGGGGAGACAGGGAGGTACACCGGGGAGCTGTTTTTT.

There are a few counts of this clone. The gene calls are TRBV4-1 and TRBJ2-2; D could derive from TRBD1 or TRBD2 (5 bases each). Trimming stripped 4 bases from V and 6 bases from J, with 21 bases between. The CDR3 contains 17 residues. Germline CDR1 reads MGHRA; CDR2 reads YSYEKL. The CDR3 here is CASSLPPGSGRAGELFF. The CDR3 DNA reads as TGCGCCAGCAGCCTACCGCCAGGGTCCGGGCGGGCCGGGGAGCTGTTTTTT.

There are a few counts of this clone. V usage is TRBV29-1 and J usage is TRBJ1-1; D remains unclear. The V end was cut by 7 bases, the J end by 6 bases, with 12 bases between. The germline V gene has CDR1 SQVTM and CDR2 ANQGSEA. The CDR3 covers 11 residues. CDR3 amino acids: CSDGGVPEAFF. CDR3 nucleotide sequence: TGCAGCGACGGTGGCGTTCCTGAAGCTTTCTTT.

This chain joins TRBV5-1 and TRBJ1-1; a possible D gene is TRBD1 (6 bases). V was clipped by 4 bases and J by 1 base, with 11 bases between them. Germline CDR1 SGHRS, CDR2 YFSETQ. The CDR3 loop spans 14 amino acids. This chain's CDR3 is CASSLLQGNTEAFF. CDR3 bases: TGCGCCAGCAGCCTGTTACAGGGGAACACTGAAGCTTTCTTT.

The CDR3 nucleotides read TGTGCCAGCAGTCGAGGGTACCAAGAGACCCAGTACTTC. Translation: CASSRGYQETQYF. The chain employs TRBV7-3 and TRBJ2-5; weak D call: TRBD2 (5 bases). Trimming took 6 bases from V and 0 from J, leaving 8 bases between them. The V gene's germline CDR1 is SGHTA and CDR2 FQGTGA. This CDR3 has 13 residues.

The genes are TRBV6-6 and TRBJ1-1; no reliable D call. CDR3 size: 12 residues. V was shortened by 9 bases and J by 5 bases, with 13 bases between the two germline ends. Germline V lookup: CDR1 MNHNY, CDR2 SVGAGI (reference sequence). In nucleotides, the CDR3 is TGTGCCAGTAGGAGGGAGGTGACTGAAGCTTTCTTT. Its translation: CASRREVTEAFF.

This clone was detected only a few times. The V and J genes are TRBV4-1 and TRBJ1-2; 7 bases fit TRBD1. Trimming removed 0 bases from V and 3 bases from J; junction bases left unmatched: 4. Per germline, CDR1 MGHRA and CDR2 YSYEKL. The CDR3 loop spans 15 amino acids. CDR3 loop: CASSQDRQGYYGYTF. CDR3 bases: TGCGCCAGCAGCCAAGATCGACAGGGATACTATGGCTACACCTTC.

CDR3 sequence: CASSYDGRINEQFF. The DNA of the CDR3 is TGTGCCAGCAGTTACGACGGGAGGATAAATGAGCAGTTCTTC. J is TRBJ2-1 and V is TRBV6-6; TRBD2 aligns across 7 bases. Losses at the gene ends were 2 bases for V and 7 bases for J; bases not matched to a gene: 5. The CDR3 spans 14 residues. CDR1 and CDR2 (germline): MNHNY, SVGAGI (reference sequence).

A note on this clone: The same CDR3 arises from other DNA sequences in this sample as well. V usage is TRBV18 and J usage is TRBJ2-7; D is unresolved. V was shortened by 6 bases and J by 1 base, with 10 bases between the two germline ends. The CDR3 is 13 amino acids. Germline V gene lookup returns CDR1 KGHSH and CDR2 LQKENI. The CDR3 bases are TGTGCCAGCTCTCCCTCTGTGTCCTACGAGCAGTACTTC. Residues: CASSPSVSYEQYF.

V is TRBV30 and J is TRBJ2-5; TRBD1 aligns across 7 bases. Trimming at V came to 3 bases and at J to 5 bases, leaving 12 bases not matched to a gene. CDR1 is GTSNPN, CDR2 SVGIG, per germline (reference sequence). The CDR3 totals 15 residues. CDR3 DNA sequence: TGTGCCTGGAGCCGGAACAGGGGTATGGGGGAGACCCAGTACTTC. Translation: CAWSRNRGMGETQYF.

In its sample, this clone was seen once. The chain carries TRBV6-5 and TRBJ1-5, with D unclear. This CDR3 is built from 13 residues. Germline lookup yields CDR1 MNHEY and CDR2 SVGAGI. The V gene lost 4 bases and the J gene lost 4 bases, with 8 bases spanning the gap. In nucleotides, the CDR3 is TGTGCCAGCAGTTTGGACGGGAATCAGCCCCAGCATTTT. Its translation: CASSLDGNQPQHF.

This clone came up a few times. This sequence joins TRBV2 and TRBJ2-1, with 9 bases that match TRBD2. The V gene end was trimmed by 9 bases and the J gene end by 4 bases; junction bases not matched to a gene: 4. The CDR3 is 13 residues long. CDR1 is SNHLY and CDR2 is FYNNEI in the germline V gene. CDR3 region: CASEREAYNEQFF. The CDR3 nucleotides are TGTGCCAGTGAGCGGGAGGCATACAATGAGCAGTTCTTC.

The CDR3 loop is CASSSLAVNYGYTF. The CDR3 DNA sequence: TGTGCCAGCAGTTCCTTGGCCGTAAACTATGGCTACACCTTC. The genes are TRBV6-5 and TRBJ1-2, with D unresolved. V lost 4 bases and J lost 2, with 11 bases in between. The length of the CDR3 is 14 residues. Germline CDR1 and CDR2: MNHEY and SVGAGI.

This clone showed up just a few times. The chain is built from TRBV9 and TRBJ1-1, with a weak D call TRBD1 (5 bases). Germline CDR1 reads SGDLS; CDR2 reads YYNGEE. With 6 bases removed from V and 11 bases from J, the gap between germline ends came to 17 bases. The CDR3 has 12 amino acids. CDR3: CASNGGEGKAFF. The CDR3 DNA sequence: TGTGCCAGCAACGGGGGAGAGGGGAAGGCTTTCTTT.

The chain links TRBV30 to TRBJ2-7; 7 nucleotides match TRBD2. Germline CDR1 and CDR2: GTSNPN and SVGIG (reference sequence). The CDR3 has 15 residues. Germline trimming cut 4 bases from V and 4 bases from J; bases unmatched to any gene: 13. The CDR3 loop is CAWKGPGGRGYEQYF. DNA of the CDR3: TGTGCCTGGAAGGGGCCTGGCGGGAGAGGATACGAGCAGTACTTC.

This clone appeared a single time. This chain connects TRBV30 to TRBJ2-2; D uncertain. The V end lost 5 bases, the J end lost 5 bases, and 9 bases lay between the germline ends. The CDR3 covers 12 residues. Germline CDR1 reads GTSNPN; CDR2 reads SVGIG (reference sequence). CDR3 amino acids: CAWGSGTGELFF. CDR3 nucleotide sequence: TGTGCCTGGGGAAGTGGGACCGGGGAGCTGTTTTTT. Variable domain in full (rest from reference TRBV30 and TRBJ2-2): SQTIHQWPATLVQPVGSPLSLECTVEGTSNPNLYWYRQAAGRGLQLLFYSVGIGQISSEVPQNLSASRPQDRQFILSSKKLLLSDSGFYLCAWGSGTGELFFGEGSRLTVL.

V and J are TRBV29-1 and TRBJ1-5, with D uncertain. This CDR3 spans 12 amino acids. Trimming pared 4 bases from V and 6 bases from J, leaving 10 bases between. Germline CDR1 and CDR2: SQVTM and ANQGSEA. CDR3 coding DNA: TGCAGCGTTGCCGGAACGGGTCAGCCCCAGCATTTT. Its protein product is CSVAGTGQPQHF.

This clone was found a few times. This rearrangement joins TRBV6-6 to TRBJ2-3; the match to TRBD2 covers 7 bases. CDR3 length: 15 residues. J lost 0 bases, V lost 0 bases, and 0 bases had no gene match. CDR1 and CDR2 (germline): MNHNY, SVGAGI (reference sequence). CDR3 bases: TGTGCCAGCAGTTACTCAGCGGGAAGCACAGATACGCAGTATTTT. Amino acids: CASSYSAGSTDTQYF.

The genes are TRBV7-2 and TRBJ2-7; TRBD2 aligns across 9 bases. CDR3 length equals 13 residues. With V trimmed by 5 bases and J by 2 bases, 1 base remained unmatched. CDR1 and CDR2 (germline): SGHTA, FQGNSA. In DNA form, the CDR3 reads TGTGCCAGCAGCCGCGGGAGGGCCTACGAGCAGTACTTC. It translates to CASSRGRAYEQYF.

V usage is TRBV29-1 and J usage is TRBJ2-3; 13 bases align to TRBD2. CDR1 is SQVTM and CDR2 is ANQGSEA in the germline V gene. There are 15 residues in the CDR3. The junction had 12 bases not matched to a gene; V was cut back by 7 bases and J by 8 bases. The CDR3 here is CSGGETSGRRSTQYF. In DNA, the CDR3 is TGCAGCGGGGGGGAGACTAGCGGGAGGAGAAGTACGCAGTATTTT.

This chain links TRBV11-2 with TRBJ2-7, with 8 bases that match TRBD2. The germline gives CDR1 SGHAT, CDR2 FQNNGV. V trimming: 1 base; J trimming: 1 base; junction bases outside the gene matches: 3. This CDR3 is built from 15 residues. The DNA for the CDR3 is TGTGCCAGCAGCTTAGTGGCGGGAGGATCCTACGAGCAGTACTTC. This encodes CASSLVAGGSYEQYF.